This T cell receptor beta chain was captured by sequencing in a study of human T cells and chemical hapten exposure. Overall study context: The patients, most of them female, presented with alopecia areata, totalis or universalis.

The sample's time point: pre-sensitization, week 0. The treatment was: therapeutic diphenylcyclopropenone sensitization with weekly scalp DPC. The V gene end was trimmed by 5 bases and the J gene end by 3 bases; junction bases not matched to a gene: 10. CDR1 and CDR2 (germline): SGHNT, YENEEA. This CDR3 contains 18 residues. From the RACE reads, TCRdb called clonotypes with MiXCR, one entry per CDR3 protein. This sample has fewer than 140,000 distinct CDR3 sequences, with around 12% found just once. The chain recombines TRBV11-3 with TRBJ2-2, with 12 bases identical to TRBD1. The sample in question was whole blood, obtained in connection with sensitization to the hapten diphenylcyclopropenone (DPC). This TCR was recovered from a woman aged 45-60 years with alopecia areata. Some clones in this sample may be carry-over from other donors' samples. CDR3 protein: CASSLGDRGRRDTGELFF. The DNA for the CDR3 is TGTGCCAGCAGCCTCGGGGACAGGGGGCGCCGGGACACCGGGGAGCTGTTTTTT.